The 20 T cell receptor beta chains below come from one sample, sequenced in a study of Graves' ophthalmopathy and Graves' hyperthyroidism. The study amplified TCR beta CDR3 regions using RNA transcripts. Scientists carried out first-round RT-PCR using HTBI primers and then a second-round multiplex PCR. MiXCR, applied by TCRdb to the multiplex PCR reads, yields one record per CDR3 protein. Of about 160,000 distinct CDR3 sequences detected, 35% to 50% appear once; the ten largest clones hold roughly 8.9%. The sample was peripheral blood. The receptors here all came from a man aged 30 to 45 with Graves' ophthalmopathy.

The V gene is TRBV6-2 or TRBV6-3, the J gene TRBJ2-5, with 15 positions matching TRBD2. With 2 bases clipped from V and 4 bases from J, the junction kept 14 bases outside the gene matches. The CDR3 is 20 amino acids. CDR1 MNHEY and CDR2 SVGEGT come from the germline V gene. The CDR3 sequence is CASSYRTGLAGGPYVETQYF. CDR3 sequence (DNA): TGTGCCAGCAGTTACCGAACCGGACTAGCGGGAGGGCCTTACGTAGAGACCCAGTACTTC.

This clonotype was seen at least ten times. The chain recombines TRBV4-2 with TRBJ2-7, with 8 bases fitting TRBD2. V shed 3 bases and J 4 bases; nucleotides not matched to a gene: 11. Germline loops: CDR1 LGHNA, CDR2 YNFKEQ. CDR3 size: 16 residues. For the CDR3, the DNA is TGTGCCAGCAGCCATAATTATGCGGGAGGAGGTTACGAGCAGTACTTC. This sequence encodes CASSHNYAGGGYEQYF.

The rearrangement uses TRBV29-1 and TRBJ2-5; TRBD1 is a possible D gene (5 bases). V lost 4 bases to trimming and J lost 0 bases, with 9 bases between them. Germline V lookup: CDR1 SQVTM, CDR2 ANQGSEA. This CDR3 has 13 amino acids. CDR3 sequence reads: CSVVGPDQETQYF. The DNA of the CDR3 is TGCAGCGTTGTGGGGCCAGACCAAGAGACCCAGTACTTC.

This clonotype was seen a single time. The chain joins TRBV20-1 to TRBJ2-2; D ambiguous. The V gene lost 0 bases and the J gene lost 6 bases, with 11 bases spanning the gap. CDR1 and CDR2 from the germline V gene are DFQATT and SNEGSKA (reference sequence). This CDR3 contains 14 residues. DNA of the CDR3: TGCAGTGCTAGAGACGATAATTCGGCCGGGGAGCTGTTTTTT. Protein sequence: CSARDDNSAGELFF.

The chain combines TRBV11-1 with TRBJ2-5, with 7 bases lining up with TRBD2. This CDR3 comprises 13 residues. The germline CDR1 and CDR2 sequences are SGHAT and FQDESV (reference sequence). V lost 6 bases, J lost 3 bases, and 4 bases stayed unmatched. DNA for the CDR3: TGTGCCAGCAGACTAGCGACAGAAGAGACCCAGTACTTC. Translated: CASRLATEETQYF.

Many counts were recorded for this clonotype. V usage is TRBV4-3 and J usage is TRBJ1-1, with D perhaps TRBD1 (5 bases). CDR3 length: 16 amino acids. Trimming cost V 1 base and J 5 bases, with 17 bases left between them. CDR1 is LGHNA and CDR2 is YSLEER in the germline V gene. This chain's CDR3 is CASSQAGGQGGTEAFF. The CDR3 DNA sequence: TGCGCCAGCAGCCAAGCGGGTGGGCAGGGAGGGACTGAAGCTTTCTTT.

About this clonotype itself: Lacking the conserved final phenylalanine or tryptophan, this CDR3 likely reflects a read error. The CDR3 protein is CASSPGTRTYEQYS. The CDR3 bases are TGTGCCAGCAGCCCCGGGACTAGGACCTACGAGCAGTACTCC. The chain uses TRBV7-2 and TRBJ2-7, with 8 bases lining up with TRBD2. With 5 bases clipped from V and 2 bases from J, the junction kept 5 bases outside the gene matches. The length of the CDR3 is 14 residues. The germline V gene has CDR1 SGHTA and CDR2 FQGNSA.

This clonotype was seen a handful of times. The chain carries TRBV28 and TRBJ2-5; either TRBD1 or TRBD2 may fit D (5 bases each). Germline V gives CDR1 MDHEN, CDR2 SYDVKM. The CDR3 length is 14 residues. V lost 2 bases, J lost 4 bases, and 11 bases lay in between. The chain's CDR3 is CASSLHRDPETQYF. CDR3 DNA sequence: TGTGCCAGCAGTTTACACCGGGACCCAGAGACCCAGTACTTC.

This clonotype was counted ten times or more. The chain joins TRBV30 to TRBJ1-2; possible D gene TRBD1, 5 bases. V shed 3 bases and J shed 2 bases, with 16 bases lying between them. The CDR3 is 15 amino acids. Per germline, CDR1 GTSNPN and CDR2 SVGIG (reference sequence). This chain's CDR3 is CAWSLPGRRNYGYTF. The CDR3 DNA reads TGTGCCTGGAGCCTCCCGGGACGGAGAAACTATGGCTACACCTTC.

This chain connects TRBV12-3 or TRBV12-4 to TRBJ2-5; TRBD1 matches 7 bases. The V segment lost 0 bases and the J segment 0 bases; nucleotides outside the gene matches: 7. The CDR3 extends over 17 amino acids. The CDR3 region is CASSLARGQAYQETQYF. In DNA form, the CDR3 reads TGTGCCAGCAGTTTAGCGCGAGGACAGGCGTACCAAGAGACCCAGTACTTC.

This clonotype came up many times. DNA of the CDR3: TGCAGTGCTAGGAGGGGTAGCAATCAGCCCCAGCATTTT. It translates to CSARRGSNQPQHF. V usage is TRBV20-1 and J usage is TRBJ1-5, with D possibly TRBD1 on 5 matching bases. CDR1 is DFQATT, CDR2 SNEGSKA, per germline (reference sequence). This CDR3 is 13 amino acids long. Trimming took 3 bases from V and 0 from J, leaving 6 bases between them.

V and J are TRBV11-2 and TRBJ2-7, with 9 bases aligning to TRBD2. V gave up 0 bases and J gave up 9 bases; unmatched junction bases: 12. From germline, CDR1 is SGHAT and CDR2 FQNNGV. The CDR3 runs 16 residues. CDR3 amino acids: CASSLDGGSGSMRQYF. CDR3 DNA sequence: TGTGCCAGCAGCTTAGATGGTGGTAGCGGGAGTATGCGGCAGTACTTC.

The chain links TRBV30 to TRBJ1-1; the match to TRBD1 covers 9 bases. V lost 2 bases and J lost 4; bases outside the gene matches: 2. Germline CDR1 GTSNPN, CDR2 SVGIG (reference sequence). CDR3 length: 13 residues. The chain's CDR3 is CAWSWGQGTEAFF. For the CDR3, the DNA is TGTGCCTGGAGTTGGGGACAGGGCACTGAAGCTTTCTTT. The variable domain in full, with the rest retrieved from reference TRBV30 and TRBJ1-1, is SQTIHQWPATLVQPVGSPLSLECTVEGTSNPNLYWYRQAAGRGLQLLFYSVGIGQISSEVPQNLSASRPQDRQFILSSKKLLLSDSGFYLCAWSWGQGTEAFFGQGTRLTVV.

This clonotype was detected ten times or more. The chain couples TRBV29-1 to TRBJ1-5; a weak D match, TRBD1 (5 bases). Trimming shortened V by 3 bases and J by 7 bases, and 16 bases separated the two germline ends. The germline V gene encodes CDR1 SQVTM and CDR2 ANQGSEA. The CDR3 is 14 residues long. DNA of the CDR3: TGCAGCGTTGAGGTCGGGGGGGTGAGCCAGCCCCAGCATTTT. This sequence encodes CSVEVGGVSQPQHF.

This clonotype was seen ten or more times. The chain recombines TRBV7-8 with TRBJ2-2; D is ambiguous. Germline V gene data show CDR1 as SGHVS and CDR2 as FQNEAQ. V gave up 1 base and J gave up 6 bases, with 12 bases separating them. The CDR3 spans 15 residues. CDR3: CASSLGPGRSGELFF. CDR3 DNA: TGTGCCAGCAGCTTAGGTCCCGGCCGTTCCGGGGAGCTGTTTTTT.

This clonotype was seen many times. The rearrangement joins TRBV6-5 to TRBJ1-1; 7 nucleotides agree with TRBD1. After removal of 6 bases from V and 1 base from J, the junction contained 5 bases not matched to a gene. The germline V gene encodes CDR1 MNHEY and CDR2 SVGAGI. The CDR3 has 14 amino acids. Here the CDR3 DNA reads TGTGCCAGCAGGGCTTGGACAGGGAACACTGAAGCTTTCTTT. Its protein is CASRAWTGNTEAFF.

The chain carries TRBV9 and TRBJ1-1, with D uncertain. The germline CDR1 and CDR2 sequences are SGDLS and YYNGEE. The CDR3 totals 14 residues. With 0 bases removed from V and 0 bases from J, the gap between germline ends came to 6 bases. The CDR3 coding sequence is TGTGCCAGCAGCGTAGGAGATCTGAACACTGAAGCTTTCTTT. Translated, it gives CASSVGDLNTEAFF.

In its sample, this clonotype was seen once. The chain combines TRBV11-3 with TRBJ2-7; the match to TRBD2 covers 9 bases. This CDR3 is built from 13 residues. V lost 4 bases to trimming and J lost 7 bases; unmatched junction nucleotides: 5. Germline values: CDR1 SGHNT, CDR2 YENEEA. CDR3: CASSSRRGGEQYF. CDR3 DNA sequence: TGTGCCAGCAGCTCCCGGCGGGGGGGGGAGCAGTACTTC.

This clonotype was detected ten times or more. The V gene is TRBV5-5, the J gene TRBJ1-2; D uncertain. CDR3 length equals 12 residues. The V end lost 4 bases, the J end lost 8 bases, and 12 bases lay between the germline ends. Germline CDR1 and CDR2: SGHKS and YYEKEE (reference sequence). The CDR3 sequence: CASSDRYAGYTF. The CDR3 DNA sequence: TGTGCCAGCAGCGACCGCTACGCGGGCTACACCTTC.

This clonotype was found many times. The V and J genes are TRBV12-3 or TRBV12-4 and TRBJ1-3; 7 bases agree with TRBD1. The CDR3 is made up of 15 amino acids. J was trimmed by 4 bases and V by 3 bases; bases with no gene match: 6. The CDR3 protein is CASSLGGTAGNTIYF. CDR3 DNA: TGTGCCAGCAGTTTGGGGGGGACAGCCGGAAACACCATATATTTT.